What follows are 22 T cell receptor beta chains derived from one specimen sequenced in a study of T-cell reconstitution after alpha-beta-depleted transplantation in children. The library targeted TCRbeta and was prepared with unique molecular identifiers. TCRdb fed the PCR reads into MiXCR, producing one record per CDR3 protein. The sample has approximately 640,000 distinct CDR3 sequences; roughly 17% are singletons. The sample was PBMCs from the stem cell graft donor, taken from the stem cell graft. These receptors originate from a human donor who donated a stem cell graft to a child with acute myeloid leukemia.

The chain links TRBV12-3 or TRBV12-4 to TRBJ2-1, with D uncertain. V was pared by 1 base and J by 9 bases, with 16 bases between. The CDR3 loop spans 15 amino acids. Here the CDR3 reads CASSLGGSYFGEQFF. CDR3 in DNA: TGTGCCAGCAGTTTAGGAGGATCTTACTTTGGTGAGCAGTTCTTC.

This clonotype was recorded a few times. This chain uses TRBV6-5 with TRBJ2-5; 8 bases line up with TRBD2. V trimming: 4 bases; J trimming: 4 bases; junction bases outside the gene matches: 11. CDR1 MNHEY and CDR2 SVGAGI come from the germline V gene. This CDR3 region has 16 residues. The CDR3 loop reads CASSWTWRGAGETQYF. The CDR3 coding sequence is TGTGCCAGCAGTTGGACGTGGCGGGGGGCGGGAGAGACCCAGTACTTC.

V and J are TRBV9 and TRBJ2-5; 7 bases fit TRBD1. The CDR3 covers 14 residues. V shed 4 bases, J shed 4 bases, and the junction held 7 bases outside the gene matches. Germline values: CDR1 SGDLS, CDR2 YYNGEE. CDR3 in DNA: TGTGCCAGCAGCTCTAGGGACAGCCTAGAGACCCAGTACTTC. It codes for CASSSRDSLETQYF.

This clonotype was detected only a few times. The CDR3, as DNA: TGTGCCACCAGTGACCACACCGAAGATACGCAGTATTTT. Its translation is CATSDHTEDTQYF. J is TRBJ2-3 and V is TRBV24-1; no definite D call. V lost 4 bases to trimming and J lost 5 bases, with 9 bases between them. The CDR3 sequence is 13 residues long. CDR1 is KGHDR and CDR2 is SFDVKD in the germline V gene.

In this sample, this clonotype turned up many times. The chain joins TRBV12-3 or TRBV12-4 to TRBJ2-1; TRBD1 might be the D (6 bases). The V and J ends lost 6 bases and 1 base respectively, with 13 bases between them. The CDR3 extends over 15 amino acids. CDR3 protein: CASSKQGSSYNEQFF. The CDR3 DNA reads as TGTGCCAGCAGCAAACAGGGCTCATCCTACAATGAGCAGTTCTTC.

This clonotype was picked up a small number of times. This sequence joins TRBV20-1 and TRBJ2-5; a possible D gene is TRBD2 (5 bases). This CDR3 is built from 14 residues. Trimming removed 6 bases at V and 5 bases at J, with 19 bases between. CDR1 is DFQATT, CDR2 SNEGSKA, per germline (reference sequence). In DNA, the CDR3 is TGCAGTGCCCTGAGCGGCATACGAGAGGAGACCCAGTACTTC. This sequence encodes CSALSGIREETQYF.

This chain links TRBV7-8 with TRBJ2-1, with D perhaps matching TRBD2 (6 bases). Trimming left V 4 bases short and J 3 bases short, with 16 bases between. Germline CDR1 is SGHVS and CDR2 is FQNEAQ. CDR3 size: 16 residues. CDR3 nucleotide sequence: TGTGCCAGCAGCTCTGGTAGGGCGGGGCTCTACAATGAGCAGTTCTTC. As protein: CASSSGRAGLYNEQFF.

Written as DNA, the CDR3 is TGTGCCAGCAGCCAAGATTGGACGAGTGGCTACACCTTC. Translating gives CASSQDWTSGYTF. The chain combines TRBV14 with TRBJ1-2; D is undetermined. V gave up 0 bases and J gave up 7 bases, with 9 bases separating them. The CDR3 has 13 amino acids. Germline values: CDR1 SGHDN, CDR2 FVKESK.

There are a few counts of this clonotype. V and J are TRBV6-5 and TRBJ1-2; the D is unclear. CDR1 and CDR2 from the germline V gene are MNHEY and SVGAGI. The ends were cut back, 7 bases at V and 1 base at J, with 10 bases in the middle. This CDR3 spans 13 amino acids. The DNA of the CDR3 is TGTGCCAGCACCGAGACATTTAACTATGGCTACACCTTC. This translates into CASTETFNYGYTF.

The rearrangement joins TRBV12-3 or TRBV12-4 to TRBJ2-1; tentative D call: TRBD2 (5 bases). This CDR3 has 16 residues. Trimming cost V 6 bases and J 0 bases, with 15 bases left between them. The CDR3 bases are TGTGCCAGCAGCTTTATTCCGGGGAACTCCTACAATGAGCAGTTCTTC. Its translation is CASSFIPGNSYNEQFF.

This clonotype occurred a few times. The CDR3 reads CASSIGSPLHF. CDR3 sequence (DNA): TGTGCCAGCTCAATAGGTTCACCCCTCCACTTT. V usage is TRBV28 and J usage is TRBJ1-6; D call uncertain. Per the germline V gene, CDR1 is MDHEN and CDR2 is SYDVKM. The CDR3 sequence is 11 residues long. Trimming left V 8 bases short and J 9 bases short, with 8 bases between. Supplemented by reference TRBV28 and TRBJ1-6, the full variable domain reads DVKVTQSSRYLVKRTGEKVFLECVQDMDHENMFWYRQDPGLGLRLIYFSYDVKMKEKGDIPEGYSVSREKKERFSLILESASTNQTSMYLCASSIGSPLHFGNGTRLTVT.

J is TRBJ2-7 and V is TRBV7-2; 12 nucleotides agree with TRBD2. Per germline, CDR1 SGHTA and CDR2 FQGNSA. Unmatched junction bases numbered 5, after V lost 0 bases and J lost 2 bases. The CDR3 extends over 17 amino acids. The CDR3 DNA reads as TGTGCCAGCAGCTTAGCGCCTAGCGGGGGGGCAACCTACGAGCAGTACTTC. It specifies CASSLAPSGGATYEQYF.

The gene calls are TRBV5-1 and TRBJ2-7; 9 nucleotides match TRBD1. CDR3 length equals 15 residues. Germline-derived CDR1 and CDR2 are SGHRS and YFSETQ. With V trimmed by 4 bases and J by 3 bases, 8 bases remained unmatched. DNA for the CDR3: TGCGCCAGCAGCGAAGGGACAGGGCTTTTCTACGAGCAGTACGTC. Amino acid sequence: CASSEGTGLFYEQYV.

This clonotype was seen a handful of times. This chain joins TRBV7-2 and TRBJ1-1; 7 bases align to TRBD1. V shed 2 bases and J 6 bases; nucleotides not matched to a gene: 6. The V gene's germline CDR1 is SGHTA and CDR2 FQGNSA. This CDR3 has 14 amino acids. DNA for the CDR3: TGTGCCAGCAGCTTAATCGGCAGGGGGTCTGAAGCTTTCTTT. Translation gives CASSLIGRGSEAFF.

This clonotype was observed at least ten times. The chain has TRBV20-1 and TRBJ1-1; D ambiguous. CDR1 and CDR2 from the germline V gene are DFQATT and SNEGSKA (reference sequence). Trimming took off 3 bases at V and 1 base at J, with 15 bases between the two ends. The CDR3 has 15 residues. CDR3 loop: CSARVVGRPNTEAFF. Here the CDR3 DNA reads TGCAGTGCTAGGGTGGTGGGCAGGCCGAACACTGAAGCTTTCTTT.

The chain is built from TRBV6-5 and TRBJ2-1; 7 nucleotides align to TRBD1. The CDR3 has 15 residues. Trimming at V came to 2 bases and at J to 6 bases, leaving 7 bases not matched to a gene. CDR1 and CDR2 (germline): MNHEY, SVGAGI. In nucleotides, the CDR3 is TGTGCCAGCAGTTACCCATCCCGGGACAGCAATGAGCAGTTCTTC. Encoded protein: CASSYPSRDSNEQFF.

The sample holds many counts of this clonotype. This chain links TRBV20-1 with TRBJ1-1, with D unclear. Germline lookup yields CDR1 DFQATT and CDR2 SNEGSKA (reference sequence). The CDR3 has 13 residues. Between the trimmed V and J ends, which lost 2 bases and 6 bases, there was a span of 13 bases. The CDR3 loop reads CSARFGRFSEAFF. The CDR3 nucleotides read TGCAGTGCTAGATTCGGACGATTCTCTGAAGCTTTCTTT.

The chain couples TRBV3-1 to TRBJ2-7; tentatively, D is TRBD1 (6 bases). V lost 1 base, J lost 4 bases, and 14 bases lay in between. The CDR3 is made up of 15 amino acids. Germline CDR1 LGHDT, CDR2 YNNKEL (reference sequence). The CDR3 is CASSQVMGHRYEQYF. In nucleotides, the CDR3 is TGTGCCAGCAGCCAAGTAATGGGACACCGATACGAGCAGTACTTC.

The chain recombines TRBV24-1 with TRBJ2-5; tentatively, D is TRBD2 (5 bases). The CDR3 sequence is 13 residues long. V was pared by 3 bases and J by 3 bases, with 7 bases between. Germline V gene sequence: CDR1 KGHDR, CDR2 SFDVKD. CDR3 protein: CATSDGAEETQYF. CDR3 sequence (DNA): TGTGCCACCAGTGATGGAGCGGAAGAGACCCAGTACTTC.

There are a few counts of this clonotype. The chain combines TRBV20-1 with TRBJ1-1, with 9 bases aligning to TRBD1. Germline lookup yields CDR1 DFQATT and CDR2 SNEGSKA (reference sequence). With V trimmed by 8 bases and J by 1 base, 2 bases remained unmatched. The CDR3 length is 12 residues. The CDR3 sequence: CSTDRGNTEAFF. The CDR3 DNA is TGCAGTACGGACAGGGGGAACACTGAAGCTTTCTTT.

A note on this clonotype: At one boundary the junction diverges from the germline segment, which might be a read error. The rearrangement uses TRBV28 and TRBJ2-3; TRBD1 matches 7 bases. Germline V gives CDR1 MDHEN, CDR2 SYDVKM. The CDR3 extends over 14 amino acids. CDR3 region: CARSLDRSTDTQYF. Written as DNA, the CDR3 is TGTGCCAGGAGTTTGGACAGGAGCACAGATACGCAGTATTTT. The variable domain in full, completed from reference TRBV28 and TRBJ2-3, reads DVKVTQSSRYLVKRTGEKVFLECVQDMDHENMFWYRQDPGLGLRLIYFSYDVKMKEKGDIPEGYSVSREKKERFSLILESASTNQTSMYLCARSLDRSTDTQYFGPGTRLTVL.

This clonotype appeared many times. The V and J genes are TRBV20-1 and TRBJ2-3; no definite D call. The CDR3 consists of 13 residues. V was shortened by 2 bases and J by 2 bases, with 8 bases between the two germline ends. Germline-derived CDR1 and CDR2 are DFQATT and SNEGSKA (reference sequence). CDR3 bases: TGCAGTGCTAGAAAGGCAACCACAGATACGCAGTATTTT. Residues: CSARKATTDTQYF.